Shown below are 24 T cell receptor beta chains from a single sample sequenced in a study of T cells in Graves' hyperthyroidism and ophthalmopathy. RNA transcripts gave rise to amplified TCR beta CDR3 regions. The study used the HTBI primer set for a first-round RT-PCR of the TCR CDR3. TCRdb redid the calling of the multiplex PCR reads with MiXCR, one entry per CDR3 protein. Found here are under 600,000 distinct CDR3 sequences, about 16% of them singletons; the top ten hold 2.5% to 4%. Sequencing was performed on blood. These receptors came from a middle-aged woman with Graves' ophthalmopathy.

The rearrangement uses TRBV6-1 and TRBJ2-1; 13 bases are a match to TRBD2. The CDR3 loop spans 15 amino acids. With 6 bases clipped from V and 5 bases from J, the junction kept 4 bases outside the gene matches. Per germline, CDR1 MNHNS and CDR2 SASEGT. CDR3 in DNA: TGTGCCAGCAGGGTTGGACTAGCGGGAGACAATGAGCAGTTCTTC. This codes for CASRVGLAGDNEQFF.

This clonotype was observed at least ten times. The chain combines TRBV10-3 with TRBJ1-1; 10 bases map to TRBD1. This CDR3 spans 13 amino acids. The V segment lost 7 bases and the J segment 5 bases; nucleotides outside the gene matches: 4. CDR1 is ENHRY and CDR2 is SYGVKD in the germline V gene. The CDR3 reads CAIMGTGDTEAFF. CDR3 nucleotides: TGTGCCATCATGGGGACAGGGGATACTGAAGCTTTCTTT.

This clonotype came up many times. The genes are TRBV6-1 and TRBJ1-1; D might be TRBD1 (6 bases). The CDR3 runs 14 residues. V lost 6 bases to trimming and J lost 1 base, with 12 bases between them. Germline V lookup: CDR1 MNHNS, CDR2 SASEGT. As DNA, the CDR3 is TGTGCCAGCAGCTCACAGGGTGGGAACACTGAAGCTTTCTTT. Translated, it gives CASSSQGGNTEAFF.

V is TRBV5-5 and J is TRBJ2-1; 8 bases map to TRBD2. There are 19 residues in the CDR3. Germline CDR1 SGHKS, CDR2 YYEKEE (reference sequence). J lost 0 bases, V lost 5 bases, and 16 bases had no gene match. For the CDR3, the DNA is TGTGCCAGCAGTCCAAGGGCTAGCGGGTTTCCCTCCTCCTACAATGAGCAGTTCTTC. Translating it yields CASSPRASGFPSSYNEQFF.

The chain carries TRBV12-3 or TRBV12-4 and TRBJ1-4, with D possibly TRBD1 on 5 matching bases. Trimming took 7 bases from V and 7 from J, leaving 16 bases between them. This CDR3 has 14 amino acids. DNA of the CDR3: TGTGCCAGCAAGGTGGGAGGGACTGGTGAAAAACTGTTTTTT. It yields the protein CASKVGGTGEKLFF.

This clonotype has a handful of counts. The chain couples TRBV27 to TRBJ1-4, with D hard to call. The CDR3 loop spans 13 amino acids. V lost 4 bases, J lost 2 bases, and 5 bases lay in between. The germline V gene has CDR1 MNHEY and CDR2 SMNVEV (reference sequence). CDR3: CASSSGTNEKLFF. The CDR3 nucleotides are TGTGCCAGCAGTTCTGGGACTAATGAAAAACTGTTTTTT.

The chain carries TRBV6-1 and TRBJ2-2; D may be TRBD2 (6 bases). Trimming cost V 5 bases and J 1 base, with 14 bases left between them. This CDR3 is 16 amino acids long. CDR1 is MNHNS, CDR2 SASEGT, per germline. DNA of the CDR3: TGTGCCAGCAGTTCCCCCGGGACTGTGAACACCGGGGAGCTGTTTTTT. Amino acid sequence: CASSSPGTVNTGELFF.

This clonotype was detected many times. This chain links TRBV2 with TRBJ2-1; TRBD2 matches at 7 bases. J was trimmed by 5 bases and V by 4 bases; bases with no gene match: 8. The CDR3 is made up of 15 amino acids. CDR1 SNHLY and CDR2 FYNNEI come from the germline V gene. Here the CDR3 DNA reads TGTGCCAGCAGTGCTACCGCGGGAGCCAACAATGAGCAGTTCTTC. Encoded protein: CASSATAGANNEQFF.

This sequence joins TRBV29-1 and TRBJ2-1; 9 nucleotides agree with TRBD2. The CDR3 has 15 amino acids. Germline V lookup: CDR1 SQVTM, CDR2 ANQGSEA. Losses at the gene ends were 4 bases for V and 7 bases for J; bases not matched to a gene: 11. This chain's CDR3 is CSVGRIAGEWNEQFF. The CDR3 region has the DNA TGCAGCGTTGGCCGCATAGCGGGAGAGTGGAATGAGCAGTTCTTC.

This clonotype was observed at least ten times. V and J are TRBV19 and TRBJ1-1; D is possibly TRBD1 (6 bases). There are 13 residues in the CDR3. V lost 5 bases and J 4 bases, leaving 11 bases between the germline ends. The V gene's germline CDR1 is LNHDA and CDR2 SQIVND (reference sequence). CDR3 bases: TGTGCCAGTAGTCAAACAGGGAGCACTGAAGCTTTCTTT. It translates to CASSQTGSTEAFF. The entire variable domain, with the rest obtained from reference TRBV19 and TRBJ1-1, is as follows: DGGITQSPKYLFRKEGQNVTLSCEQNLNHDAMYWYRQDPGQGLRLIYYSQIVNDFQKGDIAEGYSVSREKKESFPLTVTSAQKNPTAFYLCASSQTGSTEAFFGQGTRLTVV.

This clonotype appeared many times. The chain links TRBV6-6 to TRBJ1-2; no firm D call. The V gene's germline CDR1 is MNHNY and CDR2 SVGAGI (reference sequence). The CDR3 runs 17 residues. V lost 0 bases and J 8 bases, leaving 22 bases between the germline ends. CDR3 in amino acids: CASSYSLTDPPAQGYTF. DNA of the CDR3: TGTGCCAGCAGTTACTCTTTAACAGATCCACCGGCCCAGGGCTACACCTTC.

This clonotype was seen at least ten times. The chain is built from TRBV6-1 and TRBJ2-1; weak D call: TRBD2 (6 bases). This CDR3 is 13 amino acids long. The V and J ends lost 7 bases and 8 bases respectively, with 15 bases between them. Germline V gene sequence: CDR1 MNHNS, CDR2 SASEGT. The CDR3 bases are TGTGCCAGCACTGGGACTGGACGGTATGAGCAGTTCTTC. Residues: CASTGTGRYEQFF.

The chain has TRBV19 and TRBJ1-5; the match to TRBD1 covers 9 bases. CDR3 length: 16 residues. CDR1 and CDR2 from the germline V gene are LNHDA and SQIVND (reference sequence). V gave up 5 bases and J gave up 3 bases; unmatched junction bases: 8. For the CDR3, the DNA is TGTGCCAGTAGTCCAAGGGACAGGGTTATCAATCAGCCCCAGCATTTT. This encodes CASSPRDRVINQPQHF.

This clonotype was seen only a few times. This chain uses TRBV20-1 with TRBJ2-7; 10 nucleotides align to TRBD1. Germline CDR1 reads DFQATT; CDR2 reads SNEGSKA (reference sequence). This CDR3 is built from 14 residues. The V and J ends lost 6 bases and 1 base, in that order; junction bases with no gene match: 6. CDR3 coding DNA: TGCAGTGCGGAAAAGGGACAGGGGTCCTACGAGCAGTACTTC. As protein: CSAEKGQGSYEQYF.

This sequence joins TRBV2 and TRBJ2-4; maybe TRBD1 (7 bases). Between the trimmed V and J ends, which lost 6 bases and 6 bases, there was a span of 21 bases. Per the germline V gene, CDR1 is SNHLY and CDR2 is FYNNEI. This CDR3 spans 16 amino acids. CDR3 nucleotides: TGTGCCAGCAGACACCAGGGGGGAACCTTCGGAAACATTCAGTACTTC. Translated: CASRHQGGTFGNIQYF.

This clonotype came up many times. CDR3 protein: CSAREGGSKPEAFF. DNA of the CDR3: TGCAGTGCTAGAGAGGGGGGGAGTAAGCCTGAAGCTTTCTTT. The chain carries TRBV20-1 and TRBJ1-1; weak D call: TRBD1 (5 bases). Per germline, CDR1 DFQATT and CDR2 SNEGSKA (reference sequence). The V gene lost 0 bases and the J gene lost 6 bases, with 14 bases spanning the gap. The CDR3 contains 14 residues.

This clonotype was seen repeatedly, ten times or more. CDR3 in amino acids: CASSPHGRGYSGNYEQYF. CDR3 sequence (DNA): TGTGCCAGCAGTCCGCACGGTCGAGGTTATTCGGGTAACTACGAGCAGTACTTC. The J gene is TRBJ2-7, the V gene TRBV28; no clear D. Germline-derived CDR1 and CDR2 are MDHEN and SYDVKM. This CDR3 has 18 amino acids. Trimming stripped 5 bases from V and 3 bases from J, with 26 bases between.

At least ten counts were recorded for this clonotype. CDR3 loop: CASSWGLAPTYEQYF. The CDR3 region has the DNA TGTGCCAGCAGTTGGGGACTAGCGCCAACCTACGAGCAGTACTTC. The gene calls are TRBV2 and TRBJ2-7; 10 positions match TRBD2. The CDR3 loop spans 15 amino acids. V lost 5 bases and J lost 2; bases outside the gene matches: 6. Per germline, CDR1 SNHLY and CDR2 FYNNEI.

Many counts were recorded for this clonotype. The chain joins TRBV27 to TRBJ1-1, with TRBD1 identical over 8 bases. The length of the CDR3 is 12 residues. Germline V CDR1 and CDR2: MNHEY, SMNVEV (reference sequence). V lost 5 bases to trimming and J lost 8 bases; unmatched junction nucleotides: 4. CDR3 DNA sequence: TGTGCCAGCAGTCCAACAGGGGGGGAAGCTTTCTTT. Its translation: CASSPTGGEAFF.

The V gene is TRBV12-5, the J gene TRBJ1-1; 7 nucleotides align to TRBD1. Germline CDR1 and CDR2: LGHNT and FRNRAP. V shed 7 bases, J shed 0 bases, and the junction held 5 bases outside the gene matches. The CDR3 length is 14 residues. The CDR3 protein is CASDIQGLNTEAFF. CDR3 DNA: TGTGCTAGTGATATACAGGGGTTGAACACTGAAGCTTTCTTT.

This sequence joins TRBV15 and TRBJ2-3; the match to TRBD1 covers 8 bases. This CDR3 has 16 residues. J was trimmed by 1 base and V by 2 bases; bases with no gene match: 5. Germline V gene lookup returns CDR1 LNHNV and CDR2 YYDKDF (reference sequence). CDR3 coding DNA: TGTGCCACCAGCAGATTAGGACAGGGAGGCACAGATACGCAGTATTTT. Its translation: CATSRLGQGGTDTQYF.

The sample holds many counts of this clonotype. The chain links TRBV20-1 to TRBJ1-1; D remains ambiguous. The CDR3 runs 12 residues. CDR1 and CDR2 (germline): DFQATT, SNEGSKA (reference sequence). The ends were cut back, 4 bases at V and 4 bases at J, with 10 bases in the middle. CDR3 DNA: TGCAGTGCTAACCCCGGGGTCACTGAAGCTTTCTTT. Encoded protein: CSANPGVTEAFF.

This clonotype was observed a few times. This may arise from a read error, as a much more abundant clone is one base away. V usage is TRBV6-1 and J usage is TRBJ1-5; TRBD1 might be the D (6 bases). Trimming took 2 bases from V and 2 from J, leaving 13 bases between them. CDR1 and CDR2 from the germline V gene are MNHNS and SASEGT. The CDR3 spans 16 residues. The CDR3 DNA sequence: TGTGCCAGCAGTGAAACTACAGGGCAATGCAATCAGCCCCAGCATTTT. It translates to CASSETTGQCNQPQHF.

Remarks on this clonotype: A much larger clonotype is one base distant, so this may be a read error. This chain joins TRBV2 and TRBJ1-1, with unresolved D. CDR1 is SNHLY and CDR2 is FYNNEI in the germline V gene. This CDR3 is built from 14 residues. CDR3 coding DNA: TGTGCCAGCGCTGGAGAGGGCGGGAACACTGAAACTTTCTTT. This sequence encodes CASAGEGGNTETFF.